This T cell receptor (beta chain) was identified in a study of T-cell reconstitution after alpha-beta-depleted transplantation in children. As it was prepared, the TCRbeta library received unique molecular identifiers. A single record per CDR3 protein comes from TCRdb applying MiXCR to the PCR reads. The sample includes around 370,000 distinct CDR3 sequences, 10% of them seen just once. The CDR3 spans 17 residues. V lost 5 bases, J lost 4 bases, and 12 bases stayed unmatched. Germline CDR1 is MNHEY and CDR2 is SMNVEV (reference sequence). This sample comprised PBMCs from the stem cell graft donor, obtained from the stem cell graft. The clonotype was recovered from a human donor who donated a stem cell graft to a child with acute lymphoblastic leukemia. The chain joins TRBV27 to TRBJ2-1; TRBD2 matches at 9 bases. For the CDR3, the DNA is TGTGCCAGCAGTCCCCGGCCCACTAGCGGGTTTTACAATGAGCAGTTCTTC. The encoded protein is CASSPRPTSGFYNEQFF.